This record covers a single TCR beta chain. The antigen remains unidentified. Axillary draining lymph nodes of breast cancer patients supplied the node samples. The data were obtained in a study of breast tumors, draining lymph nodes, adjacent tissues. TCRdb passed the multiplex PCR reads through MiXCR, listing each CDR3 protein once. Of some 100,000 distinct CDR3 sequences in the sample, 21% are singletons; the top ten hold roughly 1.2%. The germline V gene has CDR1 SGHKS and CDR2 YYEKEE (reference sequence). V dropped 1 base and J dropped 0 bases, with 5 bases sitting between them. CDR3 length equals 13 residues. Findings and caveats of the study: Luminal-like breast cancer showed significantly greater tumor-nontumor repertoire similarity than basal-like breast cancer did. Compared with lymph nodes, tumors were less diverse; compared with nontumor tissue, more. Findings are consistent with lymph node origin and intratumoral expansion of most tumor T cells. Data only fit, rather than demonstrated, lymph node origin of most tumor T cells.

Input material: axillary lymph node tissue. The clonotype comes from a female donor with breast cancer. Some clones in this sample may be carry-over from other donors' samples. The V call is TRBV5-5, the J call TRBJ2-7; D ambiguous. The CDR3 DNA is TGTGCCAGCAGCTTGATCGACTCCTACGAGCAGTACTTC. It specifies CASSLIDSYEQYF.